The sequence of this T cell receptor beta chain was determined in a study of identical twins. Per germline, CDR1 DFQATT and CDR2 SNEGSKA (reference sequence). The CDR3 loop spans 13 amino acids. V was pared by 5 bases and J by 4 bases, with 12 bases between. This clonotype was observed at least ten times. TCRdb called the 5' RACE reads again in MiXCR, with one record for every CDR3 protein. Of 400,000 to 550,000 distinct CDR3 sequences listed, 24% are singletons. Everyone who gave samples was a healthy Caucasian. The same sample was also used in a study of T cells expressing NK-cell markers. That study adds: CD3+CD56+NKG2C+, CD3+CD56+NKG2C- and CD3+CD56-NKG2C+ T cells, once sorted, supplied the TCR beta repertoires.

The receptor was derived from a woman aged 18-29 years in good health. The sequenced sample consisted of CD4+ T cells sorted from blood. The rearrangement links TRBV20-1 to TRBJ1-3; TRBD1 might be the D (5 bases). CDR3 DNA: TGCAGTGCTCCCGGGACCAGAGGAAACACCATATATTTT. Its translation is CSAPGTRGNTIYF.